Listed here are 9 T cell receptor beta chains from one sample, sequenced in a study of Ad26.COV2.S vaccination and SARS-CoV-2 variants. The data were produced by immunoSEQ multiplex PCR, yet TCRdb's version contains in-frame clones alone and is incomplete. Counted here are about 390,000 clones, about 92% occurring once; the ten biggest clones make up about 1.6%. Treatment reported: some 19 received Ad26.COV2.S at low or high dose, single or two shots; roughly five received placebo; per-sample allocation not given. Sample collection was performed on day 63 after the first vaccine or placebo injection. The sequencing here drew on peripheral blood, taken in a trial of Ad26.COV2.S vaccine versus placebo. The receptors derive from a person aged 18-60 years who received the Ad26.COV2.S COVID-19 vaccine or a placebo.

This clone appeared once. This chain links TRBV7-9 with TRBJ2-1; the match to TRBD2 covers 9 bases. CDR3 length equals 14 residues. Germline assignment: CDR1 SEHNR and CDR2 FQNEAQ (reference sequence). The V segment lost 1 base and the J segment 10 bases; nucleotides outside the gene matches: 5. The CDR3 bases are TGTGCCAGCAGCTTAGAAGGCCTAGCGGGAGAGCAGTTCTTC. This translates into CASSLEGLAGEQFF.

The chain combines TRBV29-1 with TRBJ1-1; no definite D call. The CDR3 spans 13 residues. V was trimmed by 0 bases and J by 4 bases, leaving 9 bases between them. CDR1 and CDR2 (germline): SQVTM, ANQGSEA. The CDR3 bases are TGCAGCGTTGAAGAGGTCTCTGGCACTGAAGCTTTCTTT. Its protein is CSVEEVSGTEAFF.

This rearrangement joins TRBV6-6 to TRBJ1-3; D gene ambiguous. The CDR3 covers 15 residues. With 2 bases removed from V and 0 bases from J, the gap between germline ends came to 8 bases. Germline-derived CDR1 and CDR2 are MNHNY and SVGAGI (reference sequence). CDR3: CASSYDSYSGNTIYF. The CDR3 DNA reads TGTGCCAGCAGTTACGACTCCTACTCTGGAAACACCATATATTTT.

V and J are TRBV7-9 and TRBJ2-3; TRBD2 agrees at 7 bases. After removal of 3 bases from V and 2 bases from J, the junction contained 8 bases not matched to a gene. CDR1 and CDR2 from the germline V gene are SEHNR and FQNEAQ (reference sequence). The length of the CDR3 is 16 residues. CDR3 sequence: CASSFARGLLTDTQYF. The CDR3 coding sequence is TGTGCCAGCAGCTTTGCACGGGGACTACTCACAGATACGCAGTATTTT.

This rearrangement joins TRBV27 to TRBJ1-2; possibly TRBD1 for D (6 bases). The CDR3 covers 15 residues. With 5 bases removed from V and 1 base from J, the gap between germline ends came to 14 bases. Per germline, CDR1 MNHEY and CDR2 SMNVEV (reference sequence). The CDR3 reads CASSPPRQVNYGYTF. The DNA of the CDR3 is TGTGCCAGCAGTCCCCCCCGACAGGTTAACTATGGCTACACCTTC.

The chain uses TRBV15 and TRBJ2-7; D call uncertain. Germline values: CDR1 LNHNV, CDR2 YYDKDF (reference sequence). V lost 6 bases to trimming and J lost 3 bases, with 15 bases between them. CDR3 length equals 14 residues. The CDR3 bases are TGTGCCACCAGAAGCAGGCGACGAGACTACGAGCAGTACTTC. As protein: CATRSRRRDYEQYF.

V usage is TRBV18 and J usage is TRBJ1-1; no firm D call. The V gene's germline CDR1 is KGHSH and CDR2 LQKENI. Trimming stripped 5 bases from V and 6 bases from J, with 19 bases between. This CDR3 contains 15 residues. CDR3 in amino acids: CASSLFEGRRSEAFF. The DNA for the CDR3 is TGTGCCAGCTCATTGTTCGAAGGGCGCCGGTCTGAAGCTTTCTTT.

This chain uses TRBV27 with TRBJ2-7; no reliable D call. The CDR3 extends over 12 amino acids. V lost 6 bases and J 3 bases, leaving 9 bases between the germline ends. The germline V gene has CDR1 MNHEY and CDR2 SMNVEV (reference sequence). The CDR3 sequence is CASSSNGYEQYF. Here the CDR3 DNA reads TGTGCCAGCAGCTCTAATGGCTACGAGCAGTACTTC.

CDR3 DNA: TGTGCCATCAGTGTGTCGGCTAGCGGGGGCCCAAATGAGCAGTTCTTC. Translation gives CAISVSASGGPNEQFF. J is TRBJ2-1 and V is TRBV10-3, with TRBD2 matching over 10 bases. CDR3 length equals 16 residues. The germline V gene has CDR1 ENHRY and CDR2 SYGVKD. After removal of 4 bases from V and 7 bases from J, the junction contained 10 bases not matched to a gene.